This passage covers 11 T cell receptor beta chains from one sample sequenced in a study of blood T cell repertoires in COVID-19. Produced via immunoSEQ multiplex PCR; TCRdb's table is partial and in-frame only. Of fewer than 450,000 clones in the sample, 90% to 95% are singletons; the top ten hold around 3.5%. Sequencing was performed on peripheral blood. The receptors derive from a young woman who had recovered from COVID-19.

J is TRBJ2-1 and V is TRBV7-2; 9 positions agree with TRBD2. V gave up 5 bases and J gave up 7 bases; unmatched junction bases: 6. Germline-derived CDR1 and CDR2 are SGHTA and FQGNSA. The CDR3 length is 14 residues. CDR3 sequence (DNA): TGTGCCAGCAGCCATGGCGGGAGGGCTAATGAGCAGTTCTTC. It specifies CASSHGGRANEQFF.

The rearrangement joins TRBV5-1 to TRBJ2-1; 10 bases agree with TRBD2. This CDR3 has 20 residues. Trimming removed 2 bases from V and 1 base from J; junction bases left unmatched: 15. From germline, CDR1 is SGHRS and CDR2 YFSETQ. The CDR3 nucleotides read TGCGCCAGCAGCTTTCCTAGCGGGAGTATGGGGGCTTGGTCCTACAATGAGCAGTTCTTC. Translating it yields CASSFPSGSMGAWSYNEQFF.

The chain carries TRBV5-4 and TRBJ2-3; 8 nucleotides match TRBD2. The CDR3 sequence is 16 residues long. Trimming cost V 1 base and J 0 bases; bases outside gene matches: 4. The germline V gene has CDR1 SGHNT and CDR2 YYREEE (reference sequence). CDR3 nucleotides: TGTGCCAGCAGCTTGCGGCTAGCGGGCAGCACAGATACGCAGTATTTT. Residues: CASSLRLAGSTDTQYF.

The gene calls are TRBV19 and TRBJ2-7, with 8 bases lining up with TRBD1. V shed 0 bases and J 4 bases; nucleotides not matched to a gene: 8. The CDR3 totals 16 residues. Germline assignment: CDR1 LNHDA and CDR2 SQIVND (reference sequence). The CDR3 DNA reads TGTGCCAGTAGTATAGATCTTGGGACAGGAACTTACGAGCAGTACGTC. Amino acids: CASSIDLGTGTYEQYV.

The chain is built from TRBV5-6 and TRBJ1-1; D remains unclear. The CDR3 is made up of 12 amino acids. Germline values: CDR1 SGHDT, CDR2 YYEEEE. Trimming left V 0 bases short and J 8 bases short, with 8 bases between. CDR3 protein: CASSLARMEAFF. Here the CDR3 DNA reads TGTGCCAGCAGCTTGGCCAGAATGGAAGCTTTCTTT.

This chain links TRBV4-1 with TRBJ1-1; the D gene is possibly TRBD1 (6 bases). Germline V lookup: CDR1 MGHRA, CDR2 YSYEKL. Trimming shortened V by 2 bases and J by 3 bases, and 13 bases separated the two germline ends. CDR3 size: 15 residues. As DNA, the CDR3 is TGCGCCAGCAGCCAACAGGGGCAGCCGTACACTGAAGCTTTCTTT. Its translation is CASSQQGQPYTEAFF.

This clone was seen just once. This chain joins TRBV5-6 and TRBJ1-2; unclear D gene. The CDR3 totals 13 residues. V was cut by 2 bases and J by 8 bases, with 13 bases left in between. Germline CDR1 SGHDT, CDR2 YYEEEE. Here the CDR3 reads CASSFTLTGGYTF. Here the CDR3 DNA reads TGTGCCAGCAGCTTCACCCTCACGGGGGGCTACACCTTC.

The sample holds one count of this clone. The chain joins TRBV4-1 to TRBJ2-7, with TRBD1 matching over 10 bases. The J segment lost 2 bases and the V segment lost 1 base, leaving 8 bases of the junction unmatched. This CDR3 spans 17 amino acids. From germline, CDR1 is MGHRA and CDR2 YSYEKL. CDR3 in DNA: TGCGCCAGCAGCCAAGGGAACGGACAGGGGGAACCCTACGAGCAGTACGTC. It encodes CASSQGNGQGEPYEQYV.

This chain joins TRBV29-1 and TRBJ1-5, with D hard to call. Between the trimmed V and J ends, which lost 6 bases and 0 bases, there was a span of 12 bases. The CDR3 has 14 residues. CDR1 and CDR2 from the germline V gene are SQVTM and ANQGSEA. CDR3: CSVGAEYSNQPQHF. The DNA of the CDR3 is TGCAGCGTAGGAGCGGAATATAGCAATCAGCCCCAGCATTTT.

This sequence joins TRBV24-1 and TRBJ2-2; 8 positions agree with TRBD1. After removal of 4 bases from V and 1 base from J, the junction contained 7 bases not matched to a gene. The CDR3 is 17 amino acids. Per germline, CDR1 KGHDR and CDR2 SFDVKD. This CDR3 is CATSDRTDRVNTGELFF. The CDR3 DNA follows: TGTGCCACCAGTGACCGAACGGACAGGGTGAACACCGGGGAGCTGTTTTTT.

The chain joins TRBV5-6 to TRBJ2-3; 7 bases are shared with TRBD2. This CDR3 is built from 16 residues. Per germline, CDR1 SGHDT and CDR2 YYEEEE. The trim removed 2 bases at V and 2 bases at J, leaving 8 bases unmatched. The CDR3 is CASSFGRGLITDTQYF. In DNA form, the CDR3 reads TGTGCCAGCAGCTTTGGGAGGGGACTCATCACAGATACGCAGTATTTT. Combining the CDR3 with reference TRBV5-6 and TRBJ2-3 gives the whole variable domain DAGVTQSPTHLIKTRGQQVTLRCSPKSGHDTVSWYQQALGQGPQFIFQYYEEEERQRGNFPDRFSGHQFPNYSSELNVNALLLGDSALYLCASSFGRGLITDTQYFGPGTRLTVL.